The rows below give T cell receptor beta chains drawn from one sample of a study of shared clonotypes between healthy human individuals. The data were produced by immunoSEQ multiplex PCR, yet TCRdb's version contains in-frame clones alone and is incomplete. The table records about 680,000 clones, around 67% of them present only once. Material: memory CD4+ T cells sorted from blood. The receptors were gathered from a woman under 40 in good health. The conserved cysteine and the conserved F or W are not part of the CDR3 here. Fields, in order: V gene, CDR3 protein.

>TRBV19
ASSDLTGGKVYEQF
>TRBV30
AWTPSRGAVSQF
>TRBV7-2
ASSLELAGGNEQF
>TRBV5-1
ASTQGASGTEAF
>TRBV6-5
ASSYSRQRGNTIY
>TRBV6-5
ASSLAGGPVEQY
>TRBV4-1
ASSPGGNYGYT
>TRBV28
ASSHDGNTEAF
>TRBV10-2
ASEPTSGTTDTQY
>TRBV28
ASSTVGGDTGELF
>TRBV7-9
ASSFTEGPYEQY
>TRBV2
ASSEDRYSTQY
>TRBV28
ASSLDGRRTIY
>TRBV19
ASSLRTGFYEQY
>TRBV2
ASSDLGQLNTEAF
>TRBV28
ASSLGLWTGGTEAF
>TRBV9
ASSARGTSGRSVHNEQF
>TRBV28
ASSPGTSGNIQY
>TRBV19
ASSIDKGPEAF
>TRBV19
ASSRVAWQGTSGSFETQY
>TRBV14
ASSQEKGPYEQY
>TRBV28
ASSSRTGRVAGNGKLF
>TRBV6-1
ASSEQGSAGELF
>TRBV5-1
ASSAQNTEAF
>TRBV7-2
ASSLVGGGELF
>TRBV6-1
ASISGTQGGELF
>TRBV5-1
ASSRNGNTEAF
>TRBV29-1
SVGEGYEQY
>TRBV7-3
ASSFDSNYEQY
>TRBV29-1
STRLGFNEQF
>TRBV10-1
ASSAGTSYNEQF
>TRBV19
ASSISATNEKLF
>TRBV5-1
ASSPSGQGFGRELF
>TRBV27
ASTGTSGIWNEQF
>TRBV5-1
ASSPGGGPVTEAF
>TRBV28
ASRIGQSTGELF
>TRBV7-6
ASSLVSTGGVSYEQY
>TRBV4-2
ASSQDPGGTAFLYGYT
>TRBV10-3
AISTGTGSINEQF
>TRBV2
ASSEGRTGRAHPNYGYT
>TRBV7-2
ASSSPTSGGLHGRYEQY
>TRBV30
AWSGLAASTDTQY
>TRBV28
ASTITGVQY
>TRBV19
ASSRTGGEEQY
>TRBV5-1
ASSPPTGTITNEQF
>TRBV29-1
SATHGTPYEQY
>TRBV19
ASRRQTNTGELF
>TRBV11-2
ASSLDRWGVEQY
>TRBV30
AWRKTGGRYNEQF
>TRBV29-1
SVELGGANVLT
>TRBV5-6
ASTLRGSWNTEAF
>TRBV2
ASRPGGGYEQY
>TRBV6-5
ASKGSNQPQH
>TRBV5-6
ASSLGDQPQH
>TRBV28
ATMGTWKRSEQF
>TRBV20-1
SAKSGLGYT